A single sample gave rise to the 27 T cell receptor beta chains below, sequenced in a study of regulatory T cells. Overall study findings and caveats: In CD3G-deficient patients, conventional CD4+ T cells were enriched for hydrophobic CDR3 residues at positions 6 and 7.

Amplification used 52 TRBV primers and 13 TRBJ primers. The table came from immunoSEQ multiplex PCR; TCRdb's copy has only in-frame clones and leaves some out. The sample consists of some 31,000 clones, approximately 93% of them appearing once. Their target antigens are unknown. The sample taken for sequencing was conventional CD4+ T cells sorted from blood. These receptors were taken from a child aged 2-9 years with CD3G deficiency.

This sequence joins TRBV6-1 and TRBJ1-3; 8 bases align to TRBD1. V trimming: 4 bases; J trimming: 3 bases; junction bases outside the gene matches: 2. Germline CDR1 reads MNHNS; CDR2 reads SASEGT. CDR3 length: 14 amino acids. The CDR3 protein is CASSGQGLGNTIYF. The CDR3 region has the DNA TGTGCCAGCAGTGGACAGGGGCTTGGAAACACCATATATTTT.

This CDR3 reads CASRTADYGYTF. DNA of the CDR3: TGTGCCAGCAGGACAGCAGACTATGGCTACACCTTC. The rearrangement links TRBV28 to TRBJ1-2; TRBD1 is a possible D gene (5 bases). The CDR3 is 12 amino acids. The germline V and J ends were trimmed by 6 bases and 3 bases, with 8 bases remaining between them. Germline V lookup: CDR1 MDHEN, CDR2 SYDVKM.

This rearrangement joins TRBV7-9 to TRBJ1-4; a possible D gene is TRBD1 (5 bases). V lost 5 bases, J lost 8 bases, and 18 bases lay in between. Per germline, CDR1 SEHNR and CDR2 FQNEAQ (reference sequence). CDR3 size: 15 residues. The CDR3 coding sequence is TGTGCCAGCAGCCCCGGGCAGGGCAGCGCCGAAAAACTGTTTTTT. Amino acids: CASSPGQGSAEKLFF. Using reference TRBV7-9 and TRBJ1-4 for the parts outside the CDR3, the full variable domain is DTGVSQNPRHKITKRGQNVTFRCDPISEHNRLYWYRQTLGQGPEFLTYFQNEAQLEKSRLLSDRFSAERPKGSFSTLEIQRTEQGDSAMYLCASSPGQGSAEKLFFGSGTQLSVL.

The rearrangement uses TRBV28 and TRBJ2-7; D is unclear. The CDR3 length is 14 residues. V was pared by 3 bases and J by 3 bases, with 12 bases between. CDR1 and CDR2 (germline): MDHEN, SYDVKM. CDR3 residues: CASSLRPLGYEQYF. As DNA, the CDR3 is TGTGCCAGCAGTTTGCGTCCACTGGGCTACGAGCAGTACTTC.

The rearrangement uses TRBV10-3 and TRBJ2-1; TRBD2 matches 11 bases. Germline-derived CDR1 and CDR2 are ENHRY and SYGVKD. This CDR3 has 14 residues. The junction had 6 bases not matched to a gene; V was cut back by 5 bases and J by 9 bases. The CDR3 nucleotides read TGTGCCATCAGTTCGGGACTAGCGGTAGGTGAGCAGTTCTTC. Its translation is CAISSGLAVGEQFF.

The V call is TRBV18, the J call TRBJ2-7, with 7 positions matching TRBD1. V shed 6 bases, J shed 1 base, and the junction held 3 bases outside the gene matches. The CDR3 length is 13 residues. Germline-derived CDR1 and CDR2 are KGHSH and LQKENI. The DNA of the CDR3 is TGTGCCAGCTCCGAGGGGGCTTCCTACGAGCAGTACTTC. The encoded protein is CASSEGASYEQYF. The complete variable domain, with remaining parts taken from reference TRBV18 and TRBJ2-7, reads NAGVMQNPRHLVRRRGQEARLRCSPMKGHSHVYWYRQLPEEGLKFMVYLQKENIIDESGMPKERFSAEFPKEGPSILRIQQVVRGDSAAYFCASSEGASYEQYFGPGTRLTVT.

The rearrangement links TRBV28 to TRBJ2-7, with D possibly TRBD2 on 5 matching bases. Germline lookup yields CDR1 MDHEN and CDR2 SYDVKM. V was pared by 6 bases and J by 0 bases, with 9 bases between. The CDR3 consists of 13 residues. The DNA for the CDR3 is TGTGCCAGCAGGCGGAGGAGCTCCTACGAGCAGTACTTC. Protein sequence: CASRRRSSYEQYF.

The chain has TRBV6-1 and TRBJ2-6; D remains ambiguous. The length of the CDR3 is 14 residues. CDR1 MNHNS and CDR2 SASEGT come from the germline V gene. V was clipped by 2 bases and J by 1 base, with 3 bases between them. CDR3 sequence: CASSERSGANVLTF. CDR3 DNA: TGTGCCAGCAGTGAACGATCTGGGGCCAACGTCCTGACTTTC.

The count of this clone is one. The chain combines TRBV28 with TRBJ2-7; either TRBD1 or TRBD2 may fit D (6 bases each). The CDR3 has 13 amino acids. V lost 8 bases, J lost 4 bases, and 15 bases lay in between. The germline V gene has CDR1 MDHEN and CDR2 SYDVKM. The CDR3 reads CASSVGGRYEQYF. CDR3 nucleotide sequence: TGTGCCAGCTCTGTGGGGGGCAGGTACGAGCAGTACTTC.

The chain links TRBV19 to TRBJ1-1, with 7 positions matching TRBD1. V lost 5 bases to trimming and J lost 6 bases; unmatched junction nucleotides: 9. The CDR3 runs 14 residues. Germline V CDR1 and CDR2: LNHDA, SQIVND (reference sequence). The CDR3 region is CASSPRGKTAEAFF. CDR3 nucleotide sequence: TGTGCCAGTAGTCCCAGGGGGAAAACGGCTGAAGCTTTCTTT.

The DNA of the CDR3 is TGTGCCAGCAGTGAAGGTTCGAGGCGGGAGGGCGCAGATACGCAGTATTTT. Protein: CASSEGSRREGADTQYF. The chain is built from TRBV2 and TRBJ2-3; 9 positions match TRBD2. With 1 base clipped from V and 4 bases from J, the junction kept 9 bases outside the gene matches. This CDR3 is 17 amino acids long. Looked up from germline, CDR1 is SNHLY and CDR2 is FYNNEI. The full variable domain, with the rest looked up from reference TRBV2 and TRBJ2-3, is EPEVTQTPSHQVTQMGQEVILRCVPISNHLYFYWYRQILGQKVEFLVSFYNNEISEKSEIFDDQFSVERPDGSNFTLKIRSTKLEDSAMYFCASSEGSRREGADTQYFGPGTRLTVL.

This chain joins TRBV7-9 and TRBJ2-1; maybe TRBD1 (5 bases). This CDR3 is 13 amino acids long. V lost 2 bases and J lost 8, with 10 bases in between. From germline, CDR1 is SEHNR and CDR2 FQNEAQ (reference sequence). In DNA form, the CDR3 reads TGTGCCAGCAGCTTACTTGGGGCGTATGAGCAGTTCTTC. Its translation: CASSLLGAYEQFF.

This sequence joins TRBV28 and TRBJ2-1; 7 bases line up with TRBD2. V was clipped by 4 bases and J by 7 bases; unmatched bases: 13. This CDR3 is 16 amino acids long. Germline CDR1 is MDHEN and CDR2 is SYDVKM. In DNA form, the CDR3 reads TGTGCCAGCAGTTCCTGGGGCGGGAGTAGGAGGAATGAGCAGTTCTTC. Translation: CASSSWGGSRRNEQFF.

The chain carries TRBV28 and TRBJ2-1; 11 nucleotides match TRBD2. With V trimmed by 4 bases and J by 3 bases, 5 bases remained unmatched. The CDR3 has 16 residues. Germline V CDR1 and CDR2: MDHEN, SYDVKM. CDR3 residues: CASSSSGTSGYNEQFF. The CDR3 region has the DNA TGTGCCAGCAGTTCCTCCGGGACTAGCGGCTACAATGAGCAGTTCTTC. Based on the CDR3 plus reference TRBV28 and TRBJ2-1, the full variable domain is DVKVTQSSRYLVKRTGEKVFLECVQDMDHENMFWYRQDPGLGLRLIYFSYDVKMKEKGDIPEGYSVSREKKERFSLILESASTNQTSMYLCASSSSGTSGYNEQFFGPGTRLTVL.

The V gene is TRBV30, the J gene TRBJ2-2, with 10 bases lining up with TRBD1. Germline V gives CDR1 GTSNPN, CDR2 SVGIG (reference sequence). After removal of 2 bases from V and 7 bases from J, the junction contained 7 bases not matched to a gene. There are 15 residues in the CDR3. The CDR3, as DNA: TGTGCCTGGAGTATGACAGGGGGCGCAGGCGGGGAGCTGTTTTTT. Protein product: CAWSMTGGAGGELFF.

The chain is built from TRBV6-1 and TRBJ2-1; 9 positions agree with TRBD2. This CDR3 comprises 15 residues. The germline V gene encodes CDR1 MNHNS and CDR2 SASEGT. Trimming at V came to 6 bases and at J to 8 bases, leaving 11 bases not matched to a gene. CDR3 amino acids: CASRSTSGPGDEQFF. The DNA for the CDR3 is TGTGCCAGCAGATCGACTAGCGGACCTGGCGATGAGCAGTTCTTC.

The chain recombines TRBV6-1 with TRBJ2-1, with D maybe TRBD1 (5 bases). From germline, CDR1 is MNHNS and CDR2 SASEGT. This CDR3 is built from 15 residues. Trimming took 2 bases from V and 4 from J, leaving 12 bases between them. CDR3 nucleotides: TGTGCCAGCAGTGAACAGGGCGGCGGATACAATGAGCAGTTCTTC. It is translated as CASSEQGGGYNEQFF.

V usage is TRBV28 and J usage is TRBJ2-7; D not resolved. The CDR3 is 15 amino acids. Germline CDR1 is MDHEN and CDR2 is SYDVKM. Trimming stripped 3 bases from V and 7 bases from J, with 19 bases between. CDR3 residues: CASSLASRLRLEQYF. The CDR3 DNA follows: TGTGCCAGCAGTTTGGCGAGTCGGCTGCGTTTAGAGCAGTACTTC.

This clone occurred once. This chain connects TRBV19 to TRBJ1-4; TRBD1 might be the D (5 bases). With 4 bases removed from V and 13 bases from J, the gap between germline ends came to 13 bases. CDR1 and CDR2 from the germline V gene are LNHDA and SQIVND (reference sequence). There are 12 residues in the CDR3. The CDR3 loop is CASSTSGGRLFF. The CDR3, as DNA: TGTGCCAGTAGTACCTCGGGGGGGAGACTGTTTTTT.

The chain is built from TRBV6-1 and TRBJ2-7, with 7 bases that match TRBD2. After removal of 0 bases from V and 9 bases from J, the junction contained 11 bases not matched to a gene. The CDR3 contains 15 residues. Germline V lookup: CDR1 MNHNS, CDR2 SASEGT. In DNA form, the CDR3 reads TGTGCCAGCAGTGAAGCGGGGACTACTAAAGGTGGGCAGTACTTC. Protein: CASSEAGTTKGGQYF.

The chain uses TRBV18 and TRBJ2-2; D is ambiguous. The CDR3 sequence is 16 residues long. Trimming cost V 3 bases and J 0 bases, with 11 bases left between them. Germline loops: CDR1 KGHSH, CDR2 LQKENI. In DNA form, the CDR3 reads TGTGCCAGCTCACCTACAAGCGTAACGAACACCGGGGAGCTGTTTTTT. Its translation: CASSPTSVTNTGELFF.

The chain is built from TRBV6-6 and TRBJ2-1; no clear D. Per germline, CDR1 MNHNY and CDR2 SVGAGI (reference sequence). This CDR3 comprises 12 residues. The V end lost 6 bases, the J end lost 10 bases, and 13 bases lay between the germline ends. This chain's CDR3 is CASSQPLREQFF. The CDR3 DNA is TGTGCCAGCAGCCAGCCCCTGCGGGAGCAGTTCTTC.

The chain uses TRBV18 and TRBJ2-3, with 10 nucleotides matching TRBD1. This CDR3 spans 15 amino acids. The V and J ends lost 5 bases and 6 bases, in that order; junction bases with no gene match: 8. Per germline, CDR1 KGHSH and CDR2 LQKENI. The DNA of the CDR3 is TGTGCCAGCTCATCAATGACAGGGGGCCAGGATACGCAGTATTTT. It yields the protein CASSSMTGGQDTQYF. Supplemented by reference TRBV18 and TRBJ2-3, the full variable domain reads NAGVMQNPRHLVRRRGQEARLRCSPMKGHSHVYWYRQLPEEGLKFMVYLQKENIIDESGMPKERFSAEFPKEGPSILRIQQVVRGDSAAYFCASSSMTGGQDTQYFGPGTRLTVL.

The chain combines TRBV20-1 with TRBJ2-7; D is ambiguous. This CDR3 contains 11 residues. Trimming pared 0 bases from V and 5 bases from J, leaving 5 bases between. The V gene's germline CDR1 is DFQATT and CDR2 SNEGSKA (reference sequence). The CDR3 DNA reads TGCAGTGCTAGAGAGGAGAACGAGCAGTACTTC. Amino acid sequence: CSAREENEQYF.

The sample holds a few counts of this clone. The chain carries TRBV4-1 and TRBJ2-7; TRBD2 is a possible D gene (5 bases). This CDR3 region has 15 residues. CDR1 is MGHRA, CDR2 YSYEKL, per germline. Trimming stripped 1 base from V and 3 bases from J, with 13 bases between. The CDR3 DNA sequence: TGCGCCAGCAGCCAAGGGGAGACAAAGGTCTACGAGCAGTACTTC. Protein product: CASSQGETKVYEQYF.

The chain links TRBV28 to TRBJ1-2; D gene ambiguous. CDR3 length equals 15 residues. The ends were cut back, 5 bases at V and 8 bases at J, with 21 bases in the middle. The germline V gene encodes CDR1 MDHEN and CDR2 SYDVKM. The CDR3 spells CASSPNSAPVKGYTF. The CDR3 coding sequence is TGTGCCAGCAGTCCAAACTCCGCTCCTGTGAAGGGCTACACCTTC.

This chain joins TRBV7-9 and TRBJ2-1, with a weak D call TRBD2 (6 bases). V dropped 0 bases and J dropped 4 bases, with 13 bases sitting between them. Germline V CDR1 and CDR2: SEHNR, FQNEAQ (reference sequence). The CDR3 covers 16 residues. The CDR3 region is CASSLATGVIYNEQFF. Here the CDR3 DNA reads TGTGCCAGCAGCTTAGCGACGGGAGTGATTTACAATGAGCAGTTCTTC.